This T cell receptor (beta chain) was captured by sequencing in a study of T cell responses to AZD1222 COVID-19 vaccine (dated by TCRdb to about 2021). About the full investigation: AZD1222 recipients with second doses at about 4 weeks or about 12 weeks were pooled, because spike-specific TCR depth and breadth did not differ between schedules. A total of 233 trial participants underwent TCR sequencing, of whom approximately 210 received two doses of AZD1222 and 26 received two doses of the MenACWY control vaccine. Enrollment into the trials was organized by age into subgroups of 18-55, 56-69 and 70-plus years, and those subgroups contained approximately 150, 30 and 60 TCR-sequenced participants, respectively. What the study reported, not specific to this receptor: In the small 56-69-year group, the increase in depth fell short of significance, most likely because of low power. Nearly half of unique spike-specific TCRs reportedly recognized epitopes outside regions mutated in the B.1.351 and B.1.1.7 variants. Most participants were white British and females outnumbered males, and the authors suggested that clonal diversity may have been underestimated. Conclusions about previously exposed vaccinees are limited because only six or seven AZD1222 recipients were SARS-CoV-2 seropositive at baseline. Vaccine-associated CD4 TCRs spanned the whole spike protein, with dominant responses in regions 160-218 and 743-854. No day 14 peak-response samples were available, so repertoires were characterized only after the peak T cell response. After two AZD1222 doses, both the breadth and the depth of spike-specific TCRs were significantly higher than at day 0 and than in MenACWY recipients.

The CDR3 regions of human TCRbeta chains were analyzed by immunosequencing. In the source study's methods: TCRs in the repertoires were compared against a reference library of SARS-CoV-2-specific TCRs that had been generated with the MIRA antigen-specificity platform. Breadth was defined as the fraction of unique TCRs that were SARS-CoV-2-associated. Depth was defined as the fraction of total T cells that were SARS-CoV-2-associated. Using the MIRA data, every spike-specific TCR was mapped to the spike region that the TCR reacted to and assigned to either a CD4 or a CD8 class. Log10-transformed breadth and depth values were compared by one-way ANOVA with Sidak's multiple comparisons tests. Entries here come from immuneACCESS through TCRdb and include only in-frame sequences with V and J called. Some clones fail to appear in such tables; in the studies checked, an unresolved V gene covers under half of the shortfall, and the cause of the remainder is unknown. V and J calls and clone size come straight from that table; D and trimming were deduced from the DNA. This sample holds roughly 110,000 clones; about nine tenths were observed only once. The biggest ten clones account for about 5.4% of the sample.

A distance of 12 bases separates the germline ends of V and J, which lose 6 bases and 1 base respectively. Taken from cysteine to phenylalanine, the CDR3 has 14 residues. This entry keeps only the CDR3 DNA: 42 bases, framed from base 1. CDR1 and CDR2 are read off the germline V gene (reference sequence) as SEHNR and FQNEAQ. Points on this clone: The clone's antigen remains unknown. One base away there is no much larger clone; base qualities are not given.

The sample's time point label, in plain terms: baseline before first vaccination. Vaccinee samples were obtained from the UK trials COV001 and COV002, which included a single-blind randomized controlled phase 2/3 trial of AZD1222 (ChAdOx1 nCoV-19) in healthy adults. For TCRbeta chain sequencing, PBMC samples from trial participants were taken at day 0 and at day 28 after the second dose. The sequence derives from an adult in good health. Rearrangement joined TRBV7-9 to TRBJ2-5; matching of 6 bases hints at TRBD1 as the D gene. Sequencing used peripheral blood, obtained on day 0 of AZD1222 vaccination. The CDR3 has the sequence CASRKTGPQETQYF. In nucleotides, the sequence is TGTGCCAGCAGAAAAACAGGGCCCCAAGAGACCCAGTACTTC. Full variable domain (CDR3 extended with the reference TRBV7-9 and TRBJ2-5 proteins): DTGVSQNPRHKITKRGQNVTFRCDPISEHNRLYWYRQTLGQGPEFLTYFQNEAQLEKSRLLSDRFSAERPKGSFSTLEIQRTEQGDSAMYLCASRKTGPQETQYFGPGTRLLVL.